This T cell receptor beta chain was obtained from a study of shared T cell receptors in the human thymus. Clones were sequenced by immunoSEQ multiplex PCR, and TCRdb holds only the in-frame ones, with some missing. Of about 380,000 clones in the sample, approximately 95% were seen once. Material: thymocytes. This TCR was recovered from a human donor.

The CDR3 spells CASSQEILAEHSNQPQHF. The CDR3 DNA follows: TGCGCCAGCAGCCAAGAGATCTTGGCAGAGCATAGCAATCAGCCCCAGCATTTT. This chain connects TRBV4-1 to TRBJ1-5, with D unresolved. The CDR3 totals 18 residues. The germline gives CDR1 MGHRA, CDR2 YSYEKL. The V and J ends lost 0 bases and 0 bases respectively, with 15 bases between them.